Sequencing of this T cell receptor beta chain was carried out in a study of cytomegalovirus exposure and HLA in healthy donors. Whole-study context: The approximately 110 validation repertoires used the same platform as the 650 to 750 first-cohort repertoires, a later analysis reported. Study-wide points: TCR clusters originating in the first cohort tended to co-occur in the 100 to 150 validation repertoires, according to a later analysis.

The CDR3 loop spans 16 amino acids. CDR1 and CDR2 from the germline V gene are MDHEN and SYDVKM. Deletions cut 4 bases from V and 7 bases from J, with 19 bases between. Notes on this clone: Its antigen is not known.

Assay used: immunoSEQ multiplex PCR; TCRdb lists only in-frame clones, some missing. This sample has 160,000 or so clones, with around nine tenths found just once. This sequence was found in a man younger than 35 in good health and CMV-seronegative. The chain combines TRBV28 with TRBJ2-2; D may be TRBD2 (6 bases). Sample: PBMCs. CDR3 residues: CASSSGLEVGSGELFF. Written as DNA, the CDR3 is TGTGCCAGCAGTTCCGGGCTCGAGGTCGGGAGCGGGGAGCTGTTTTTT. The complete variable domain, with remaining parts taken from reference TRBV28 and TRBJ2-2, reads DVKVTQSSRYLVKRTGEKVFLECVQDMDHENMFWYRQDPGLGLRLIYFSYDVKMKEKGDIPEGYSVSREKKERFSLILESASTNQTSMYLCASSSGLEVGSGELFFGEGSRLTVL.